Described below is a single T cell receptor beta chain sequence and its context. The CDR3 is made up of 15 amino acids. V shed 2 bases and J 8 bases; nucleotides not matched to a gene: 7. The germline V gene encodes CDR1 SEHNR and CDR2 FQNEAQ (reference sequence). This specimen belongs to a study of T cell changes during pregnancy in multiple sclerosis. Clones were sequenced by immunoSEQ multiplex PCR, and TCRdb holds only the in-frame ones, with some missing. The sample consists of about 40,000 clones, about 91% of them appearing once. J is TRBJ2-4 and V is TRBV7-9, with 9 nucleotides matching TRBD1. This sample comprised CD8+ T cells from peripheral blood mononuclear cells, obtained before pregnancy. The TCR was taken from a female donor with multiple sclerosis, enrolled in a pregnancy study. CDR3 residues: CASSLSGTGNYIQYF. CDR3 sequence (DNA): TGTGCCAGCAGCTTATCCGGGACAGGGAACTACATTCAGTACTTC.